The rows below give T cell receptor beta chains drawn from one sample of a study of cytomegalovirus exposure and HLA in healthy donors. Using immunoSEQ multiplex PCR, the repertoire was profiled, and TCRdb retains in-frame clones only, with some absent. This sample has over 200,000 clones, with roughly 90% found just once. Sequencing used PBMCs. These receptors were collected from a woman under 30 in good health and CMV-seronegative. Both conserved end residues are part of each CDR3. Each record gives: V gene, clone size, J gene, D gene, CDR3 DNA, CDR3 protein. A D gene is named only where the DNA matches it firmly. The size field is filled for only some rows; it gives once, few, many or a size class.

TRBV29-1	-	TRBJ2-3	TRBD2	TGCAGCGTTGAAGAAGGGCGGGGGGGCCGAGATACGCAGTATTTT	CSVEEGRGGRDTQYF
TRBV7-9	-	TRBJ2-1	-	TGTGCCAGCAGCCCCCAGGGACTCTTCAACGAGCAGTTCTTC	CASSPQGLFNEQFF
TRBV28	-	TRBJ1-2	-	TGTGCTTCAGGGTTTCTTAACTATGGCTACACCTTC	CASGFLNYGYTF
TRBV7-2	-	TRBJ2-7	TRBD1	TGTGCCAGCAGCTTAGCGCCGGGACAGCACTACGAGCAGTACTTC	CASSLAPGQHYEQYF
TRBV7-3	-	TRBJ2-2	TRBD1	TGTGCCAGCAGCTTGGGACAGGGGGTCGGGGAGCTGTTTTTT	CASSLGQGVGELFF
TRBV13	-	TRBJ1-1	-	TGTGCCAGCAGCTTAGGCCGGCAGGGGTACGACACTGAAGCTTTCTTT	CASSLGRQGYDTEAFF
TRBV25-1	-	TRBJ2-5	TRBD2	TGTGCCAGCAGTGAAGGGCGGGGGGAAGAGACCCAGTACTTC	CASSEGRGEETQYF
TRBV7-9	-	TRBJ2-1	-	TGTGCCAGCAGCTTAGAGGCGCGGACAAGCCTTCGCAATGAGCAGTTCTTC	CASSLEARTSLRNEQFF
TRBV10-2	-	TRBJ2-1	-	TGCGCCAGCAGTGAGTCGAGGGAGTTGGACTCCTACAATGAGCAGTTCTTC	CASSESRELDSYNEQFF
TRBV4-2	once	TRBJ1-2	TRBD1	TGTGCCAGCAGCCAAGATTCAGGGGGTGGCTACACCTTC	CASSQDSGGGYTF
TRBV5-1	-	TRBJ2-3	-	TGCGCCAGCAGCTTGTTGGCAGATACTAGCATAGATACGCAGTATTTT	CASSLLADTSIDTQYF
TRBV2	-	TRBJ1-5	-	TGTGCCAGCAGCCGGGACAACAGCAATCAGCCCCAGCATTTT	CASSRDNSNQPQHF
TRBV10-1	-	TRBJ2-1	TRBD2	TGCGCCAGCAGTCCACGGCGAGTAGCGGGGGGGGATGAGCAGTTCTTC	CASSPRRVAGGDEQFF
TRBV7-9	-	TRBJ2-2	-	TGTGCCAGCACCGGGGATACCACCTGGGAGCTGTTTTTT	CASTGDTTWELFF
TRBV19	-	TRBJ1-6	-	TGTGCCAGTAGTATAGCTGGACAGATGAATTCACCCCTCCACTTT	CASSIAGQMNSPLHF
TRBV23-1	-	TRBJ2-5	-	TGCGCCAGCAGTCAATCTGGAGAATTGGGCCAAGAGACCCAGTACTTC	CASSQSGELGQETQYF
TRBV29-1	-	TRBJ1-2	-	TGCAGCGTTCATGAGGTCGGGGGCTACACCTTC	CSVHEVGGYTF
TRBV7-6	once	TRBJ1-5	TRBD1	TGTGCCAGCAGCTTAGAAGCCTTCGGGACAGGAAATCAGCCCCAGCATTTT	CASSLEAFGTGNQPQHF
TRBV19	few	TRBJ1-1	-	TGTGCCAGTAGTGTATACAGGGACACTGAAGCTTTCTTT	CASSVYRDTEAFF
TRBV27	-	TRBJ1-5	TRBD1	TGTGCCAGCAGTCCTAAGACAGGGGGATATAGCAATCAGCCCCAGCATTTT	CASSPKTGGYSNQPQHF
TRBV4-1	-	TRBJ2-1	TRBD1	TGCGCCAGCAGCCACCCCCAGACAGGGCAGAATGAGCAGTTCTTC	CASSHPQTGQNEQFF
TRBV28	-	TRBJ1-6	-	TGTGCCAGCAGACCGACGGGGGAGGGAAATTCACCCCTCCACTTT	CASRPTGEGNSPLHF
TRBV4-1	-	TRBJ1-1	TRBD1	TGCGCCAGCAGCCCCCGGACAGGGCATACTGAAGCTTTCTTT	CASSPRTGHTEAFF
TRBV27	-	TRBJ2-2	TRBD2	TGTGCCAGCAAGCACGGACTAGCGGGGACTACCGGGGAGCTGTTTTTT	CASKHGLAGTTGELFF
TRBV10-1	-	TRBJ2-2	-	TGCGCCAGCAGTGCCGCCGGCGGGGAGCTGTTTTTT	CASSAAGGELFF
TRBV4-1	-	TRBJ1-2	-	TGCGCCAGCAGCCAAGATCAGGCTGGCTACACCTTC	CASSQDQAGYTF
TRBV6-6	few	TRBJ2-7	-	TGTGCCAGCAGTTACTCCACCGGCGAGCAGTACTTC	CASSYSTGEQYF
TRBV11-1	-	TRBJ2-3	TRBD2	TGTGCCAGCAGCCCCCCCGCGGTAGCGGGGACAGATACGCAGTATTTT	CASSPPAVAGTDTQYF
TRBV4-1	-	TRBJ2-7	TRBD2	TGCGCCAGCAGCTTTTTAGCGGGGGTAGGCTACGAGCAGTACTTC	CASSFLAGVGYEQYF
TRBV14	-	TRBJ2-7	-	TGTGCCAGCAGCCAAGAGGCCCCCTACGAGCAGTACTTC	CASSQEAPYEQYF
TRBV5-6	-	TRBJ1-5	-	TGTGCCAGCAGCTTGGGTGCCATCGGAGGCAATCAGCCCCAGCATTTT	CASSLGAIGGNQPQHF
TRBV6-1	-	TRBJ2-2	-	TGTGCCAGCAGTGAAGCGCGGGGTTTGACCGGGGAGCTGTTTTTT	CASSEARGLTGELFF
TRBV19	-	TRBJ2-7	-	TGTGCCAGTAGTTCACGAACAGGGTCGGGGTACGAGCAGTACTTC	CASSSRTGSGYEQYF
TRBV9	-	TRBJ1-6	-	TGTGCCAGCAGCGTCAGGGTCGACTCACCCCTCCACTTT	CASSVRVDSPLHF
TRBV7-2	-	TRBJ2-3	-	TGTGCCAGCAGCCCACATACACATAGCACAGATACGCAGTATTTT	CASSPHTHSTDTQYF
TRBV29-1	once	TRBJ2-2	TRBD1	TGCAGCGTTGGATCCCACAGGGGGCAGAGCACCGGGGAGCTGTTTTTT	CSVGSHRGQSTGELFF
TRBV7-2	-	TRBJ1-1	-	TGTGCCAGCAGCTCGCAAGACGGGACAGAAGCTTTCTTT	CASSSQDGTEAFF
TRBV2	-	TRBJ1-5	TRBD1	TGTGCCAGCAGTGAACTGGGCAGGGGGCAAGGTCAGCCCCAGCATTTT	CASSELGRGQGQPQHF
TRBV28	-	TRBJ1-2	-	TGTGCCAGCACATTTCTTTTGAGTTTTAACTATGGCTACACCTTC	CASTFLLSFNYGYTF
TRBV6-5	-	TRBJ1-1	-	TGTGCCAGCAGTACTGGGAACACTGAAGCTTTCTTT	CASSTGNTEAFF
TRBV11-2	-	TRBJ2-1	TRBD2	TGTGCCAGCAGCTTATTGGTGACTAGCGGTTACAATGAGCAGTTCTTC	CASSLLVTSGYNEQFF
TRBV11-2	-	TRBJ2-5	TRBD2	TGTGCCAGCACCCCTCTAGCGGAAGAGACCCAGTACTTC	CASTPLAEETQYF
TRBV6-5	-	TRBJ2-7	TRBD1	TGTGCCAGCAGTTCCGGGACAGAAGTTTACGAGCAGTACTTC	CASSSGTEVYEQYF
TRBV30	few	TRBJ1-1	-	TGTGCCTGGAGTGTGGGAGGGGACACTGAAGCTTTCTTT	CAWSVGGDTEAFF
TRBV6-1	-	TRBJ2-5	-	TGTGCCAGCAGTGAATATTCCCGCAGGGGCAAAGAGACCCAGTACTTC	CASSEYSRRGKETQYF
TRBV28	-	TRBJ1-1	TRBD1	TGTGCCAGCAGTCTATACGGACAGGGAAACACTGAAGCTTTCTTT	CASSLYGQGNTEAFF
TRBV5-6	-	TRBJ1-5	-	TGTGCCAGCAGCTTGGAACGGAGCAATCAGCCCCAGCATTTT	CASSLERSNQPQHF
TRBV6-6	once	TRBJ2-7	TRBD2	TGTGCCAGCAGTTACGATGGGGGGGCCTACGAGCAGTACTTC	CASSYDGGAYEQYF
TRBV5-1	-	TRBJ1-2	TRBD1	TGCGCCAGCAGCTCACAGGGGGCGGCAGAAGGCTACACCTTC	CASSSQGAAEGYTF
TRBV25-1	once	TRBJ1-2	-	TGTGCCAGCAGTGAATGGGCAGAAGCAGGGGAGGGGTATGGCTACACCTTC	CASSEWAEAGEGYGYTF
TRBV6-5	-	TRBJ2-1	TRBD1	TGTGCCAGCAGTTACCTGGGACAGGGGTCGGGTGAGCAGTTCTTC	CASSYLGQGSGEQFF
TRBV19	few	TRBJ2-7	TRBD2	TGTGCCAGTAGTCCGGGACTAGCGGGGGCCTACGAGCAGTACTTC	CASSPGLAGAYEQYF
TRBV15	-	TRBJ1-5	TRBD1	TGTGCCACCAGCAGACCGGGACAGAGCATTAATAGCAATCAGCCCCAGCATTTT	CATSRPGQSINSNQPQHF
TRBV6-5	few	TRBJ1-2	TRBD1	TGTGCCAGCAGTGTACAGGGGAGTAACTATGGCTACACCTTC	CASSVQGSNYGYTF
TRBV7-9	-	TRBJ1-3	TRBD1	TGTGCCAGCAGCCAACCGACAGGGACTGGAAACACCATATATTTT	CASSQPTGTGNTIYF
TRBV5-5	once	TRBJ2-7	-	TGTGCCAGCAGCTTGAGGGGCCTCTCCTACGAGCAGTACTTC	CASSLRGLSYEQYF
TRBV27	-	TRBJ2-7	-	TGTGCCAGCAGTTTGTTTGCAGGGAACTACGAGCAGTACTTC	CASSLFAGNYEQYF
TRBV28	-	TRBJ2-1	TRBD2	TGTGCCAGCAGTTCACCTAGCGGGGGGGCCTTTGAGCAGTTCTTC	CASSSPSGGAFEQFF
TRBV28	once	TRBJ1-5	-	TGTGCCAGCAGTCCAAGGGCCGGGGATAGCAATCAGCCCCAGCATTTT	CASSPRAGDSNQPQHF
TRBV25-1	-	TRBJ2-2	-	TGTGCCAGCAGTGAATACCGTCCAGGGGATACCGGGGAGCTGTTTTTT	CASSEYRPGDTGELFF